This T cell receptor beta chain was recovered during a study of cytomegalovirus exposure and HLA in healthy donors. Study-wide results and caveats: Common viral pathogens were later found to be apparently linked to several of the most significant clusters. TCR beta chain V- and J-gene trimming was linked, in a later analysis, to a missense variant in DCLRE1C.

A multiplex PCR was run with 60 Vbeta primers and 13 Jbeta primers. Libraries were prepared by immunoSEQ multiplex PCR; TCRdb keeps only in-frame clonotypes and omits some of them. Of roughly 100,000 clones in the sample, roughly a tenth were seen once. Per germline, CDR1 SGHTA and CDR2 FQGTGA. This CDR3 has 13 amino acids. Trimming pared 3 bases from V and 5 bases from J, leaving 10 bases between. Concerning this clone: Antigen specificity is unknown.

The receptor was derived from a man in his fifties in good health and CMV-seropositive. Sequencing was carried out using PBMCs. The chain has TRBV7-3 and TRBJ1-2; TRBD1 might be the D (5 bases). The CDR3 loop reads CASSFTPGYGYTF. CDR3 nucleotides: TGTGCCAGCAGCTTTACACCAGGGTATGGCTACACCTTC.